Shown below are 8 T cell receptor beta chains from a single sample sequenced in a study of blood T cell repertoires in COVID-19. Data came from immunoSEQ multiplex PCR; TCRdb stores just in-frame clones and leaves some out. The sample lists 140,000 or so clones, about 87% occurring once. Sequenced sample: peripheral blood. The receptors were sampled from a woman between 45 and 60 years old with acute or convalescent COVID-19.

CDR3 in amino acids: CASSLSPWQGTGNTIYF. CDR3 bases: TGTGCCAGCAGTTTATCCCCCTGGCAGGGAACTGGAAACACCATATATTTT. The gene calls are TRBV28 and TRBJ1-3, with a tentative D call TRBD1 (5 bases). Germline V gives CDR1 MDHEN, CDR2 SYDVKM. With 1 base removed from V and 2 bases from J, the gap between germline ends came to 15 bases. The CDR3 runs to 17 residues. The whole variable domain, filled in from reference TRBV28 and TRBJ1-3, reads DVKVTQSSRYLVKRTGEKVFLECVQDMDHENMFWYRQDPGLGLRLIYFSYDVKMKEKGDIPEGYSVSREKKERFSLILESASTNQTSMYLCASSLSPWQGTGNTIYFGEGSWLTVV.

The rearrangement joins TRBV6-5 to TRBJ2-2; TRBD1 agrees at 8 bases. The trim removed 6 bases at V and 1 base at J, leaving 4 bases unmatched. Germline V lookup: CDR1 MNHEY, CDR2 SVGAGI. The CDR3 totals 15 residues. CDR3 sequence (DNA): TGTGCCAGCAGAAAAGGGACAGGGAACACCGGGGAGCTGTTTTTT. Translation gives CASRKGTGNTGELFF.

The CDR3 spells CASSLAFTSVETQYF. The CDR3 DNA reads TGCGCCAGCAGCTTGGCCTTTACCAGCGTCGAGACCCAGTACTTC. The chain links TRBV5-1 to TRBJ2-5; the D is unclear. Germline lookup yields CDR1 SGHRS and CDR2 YFSETQ. The CDR3 totals 15 residues. Deletions cut 0 bases from V and 5 bases from J, with 14 bases between.

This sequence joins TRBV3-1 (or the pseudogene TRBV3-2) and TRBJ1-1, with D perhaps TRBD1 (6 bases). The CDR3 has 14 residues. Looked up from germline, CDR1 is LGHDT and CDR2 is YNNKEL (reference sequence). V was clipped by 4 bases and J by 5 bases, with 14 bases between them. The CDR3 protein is CASSLSLGQTEAFF. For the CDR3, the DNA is TGTGCCAGCAGCCTTTCCCTGGGACAAACTGAAGCTTTCTTT.

The CDR3 DNA follows: TGTGCCTGGAGTGTAGAGGGACAGGGGCGCCAGACGCAGTATTTT. Translated, it gives CAWSVEGQGRQTQYF. V and J are TRBV30 and TRBJ2-3; TRBD1 aligns across 10 bases. The CDR3 covers 15 residues. CDR1 and CDR2 (germline): GTSNPN, SVGIG (reference sequence). The junction had 9 bases not matched to a gene; V was cut back by 0 bases and J by 9 bases.

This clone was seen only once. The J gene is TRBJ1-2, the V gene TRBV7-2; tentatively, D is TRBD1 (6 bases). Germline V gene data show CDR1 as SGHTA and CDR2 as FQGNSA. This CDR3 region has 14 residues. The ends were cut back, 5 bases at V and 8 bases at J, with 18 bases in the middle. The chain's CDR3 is CASSIQAGESGYTF. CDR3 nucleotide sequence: TGTGCCAGCAGCATACAGGCAGGGGAAAGCGGCTACACCTTC.

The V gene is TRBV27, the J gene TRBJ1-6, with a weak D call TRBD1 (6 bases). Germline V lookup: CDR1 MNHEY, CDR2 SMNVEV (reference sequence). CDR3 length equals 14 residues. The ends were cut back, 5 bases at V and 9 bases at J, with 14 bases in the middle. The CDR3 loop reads CASSQGIGRSPLHF. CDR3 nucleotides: TGTGCCAGCAGTCAGGGGATCGGCCGTTCACCCCTCCACTTT.

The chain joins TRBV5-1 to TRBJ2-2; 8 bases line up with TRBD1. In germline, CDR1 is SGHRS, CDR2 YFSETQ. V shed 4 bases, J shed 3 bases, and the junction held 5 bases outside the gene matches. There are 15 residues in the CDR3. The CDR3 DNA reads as TGCGCCAGCAGCCGTACAGGGGGTGACACCGGGGAGCTGTTTTTT. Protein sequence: CASSRTGGDTGELFF.